A single sample is the source of the 7 T cell receptor beta chains below, sequenced in a study of cytomegalovirus exposure and HLA in healthy donors (dated by TCRdb to 2017 to 2019). Libraries were constructed by the immunoSEQ multiplex PCR assay. A mixture of 60 forward primers for TCR Vbeta segments and 13 reverse primers for TCR Jbeta segments was used in the multiplex PCR. TCRdb retrieved this table from immuneACCESS and kept in-frame rearrangements only. Not all clones are present; in checked studies, unresolved V genes account for under half, and no reason is known for the remainder. This sample holds approximately 110,000 clones; roughly 70% were observed only once. Of the sample, under 8.5% falls within the top ten clones. Sequenced material: PBMCs. These receptors all stem from a man between 35 and 55 years old in good health and CMV-seronegative.

V and J are TRBV27 and TRBJ1-1; 8 bases match TRBD1. This CDR3 region has 14 residues. Germline CDR1 and CDR2: MNHEY and SMNVEV (reference sequence). J gave up 8 bases and V 6 bases, and 11 bases lay outside the gene matches. The CDR3 bases are TGTGCCAGCAGCCTCGGAAGGACAGGGACGGAAGCTTTCTTT. Its translation: CASSLGRTGTEAFF.

This sequence joins TRBV28 and TRBJ2-2; 7 bases are shared with TRBD1. V trimming: 5 bases; J trimming: 5 bases; junction bases outside the gene matches: 11. The CDR3 spans 16 residues. From germline, CDR1 is MDHEN and CDR2 SYDVKM. CDR3 in amino acids: CASSHRGQAETGELFF. The CDR3 nucleotides are TGTGCCAGCAGTCACCGAGGACAGGCGGAGACCGGGGAGCTGTTTTTT.

This clone occurred once. J is TRBJ2-7 and V is TRBV5-6; D unclear. Trimming took off 0 bases at V and 9 bases at J, with 7 bases between the two ends. Germline loops: CDR1 SGHDT, CDR2 YYEEEE. This CDR3 spans 11 amino acids. The CDR3 loop is CASSLGLLQYF. The CDR3 coding sequence is TGTGCCAGCAGCTTGGGGCTGCTGCAGTACTTC.

This clone was detected a few times. CDR3 bases: TGTGCCAGCACCCAGATTGGGCACACAGATACGCAGTATTTT. Its translation is CASTQIGHTDTQYF. The gene calls are TRBV13 and TRBJ2-3; D not certain. CDR1 PRHDT and CDR2 FYEKMQ come from the germline V gene (reference sequence). The CDR3 is 14 residues long. V lost 7 bases and J lost 2, with 13 bases in between.

The chain uses TRBV19 and TRBJ2-4, with 9 bases that match TRBD1. Per germline, CDR1 LNHDA and CDR2 SQIVND (reference sequence). V dropped 6 bases and J dropped 0; count of bases not matched to a gene: 15. The length of the CDR3 is 19 residues. The CDR3: CASRAGTGTLRLAKNIQYF. The CDR3 DNA is TGTGCCAGTAGGGCCGGGACAGGGACTTTGAGATTAGCCAAAAACATTCAGTACTTC.

This sequence joins TRBV7-9 and TRBJ1-1; D might be TRBD1 (6 bases). This CDR3 contains 17 residues. V was pared by 5 bases and J by 5 bases, with 24 bases between. Germline CDR1 and CDR2: SEHNR and FQNEAQ (reference sequence). This CDR3 reads CASSPQPGTPLRTEAFF. Here the CDR3 DNA reads TGTGCCAGCAGCCCCCAGCCTGGGACACCCCTAAGGACTGAAGCTTTCTTT.

This clone was observed a single time. J is TRBJ2-2 and V is TRBV18, with D tentatively TRBD2 (5 bases). The CDR3 sequence is 15 residues long. V lost 2 bases, J lost 2 bases, and 9 bases lay in between. CDR1 and CDR2 (germline): KGHSH, LQKENI. CDR3 sequence: CASSPGGHNTGELFF. Written as DNA, the CDR3 is TGTGCCAGCTCACCAGGCGGGCATAACACCGGGGAGCTGTTTTTT.